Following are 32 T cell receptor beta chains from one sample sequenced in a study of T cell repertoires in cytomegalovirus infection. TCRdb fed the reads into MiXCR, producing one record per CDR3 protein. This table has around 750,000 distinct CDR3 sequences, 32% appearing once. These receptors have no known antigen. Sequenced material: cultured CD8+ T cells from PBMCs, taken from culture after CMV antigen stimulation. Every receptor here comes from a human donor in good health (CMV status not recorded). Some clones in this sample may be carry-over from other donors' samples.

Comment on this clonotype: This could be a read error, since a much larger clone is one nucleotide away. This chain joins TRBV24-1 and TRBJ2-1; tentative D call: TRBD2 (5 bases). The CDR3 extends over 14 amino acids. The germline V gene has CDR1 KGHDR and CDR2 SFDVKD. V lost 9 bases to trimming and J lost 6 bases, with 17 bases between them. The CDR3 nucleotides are TGTGCCACCTCTAACGGACTTTTATCCAATGAGCAGTTCTTC. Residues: CATSNGLLSNEQFF.

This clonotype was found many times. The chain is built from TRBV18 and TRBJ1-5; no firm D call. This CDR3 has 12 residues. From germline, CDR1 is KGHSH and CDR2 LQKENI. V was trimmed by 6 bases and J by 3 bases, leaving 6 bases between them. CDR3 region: CASSDYNQPQHF. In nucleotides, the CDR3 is TGTGCCAGCTCCGACTACAATCAGCCCCAGCATTTT.

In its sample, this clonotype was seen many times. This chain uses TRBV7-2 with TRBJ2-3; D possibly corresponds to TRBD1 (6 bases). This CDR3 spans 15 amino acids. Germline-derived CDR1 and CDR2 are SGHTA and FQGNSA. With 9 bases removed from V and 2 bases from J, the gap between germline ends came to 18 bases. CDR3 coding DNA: TGTGCCAGTAATTCTGGGCAGGGGCTCACAGATACGCAGTATTTT. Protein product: CASNSGQGLTDTQYF.

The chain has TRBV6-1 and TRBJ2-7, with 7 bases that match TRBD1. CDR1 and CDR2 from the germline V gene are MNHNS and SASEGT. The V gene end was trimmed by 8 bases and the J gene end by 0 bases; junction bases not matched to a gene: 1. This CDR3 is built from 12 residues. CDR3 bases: TGTGCCAGCTGGGACAGCTCCTACGAGCAGTACTTC. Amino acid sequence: CASWDSSYEQYF.

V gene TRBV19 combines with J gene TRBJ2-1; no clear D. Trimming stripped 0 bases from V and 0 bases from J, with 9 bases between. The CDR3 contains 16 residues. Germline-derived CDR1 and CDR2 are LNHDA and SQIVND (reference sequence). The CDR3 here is CASSIEGLSSYNEQFF. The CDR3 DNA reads TGTGCCAGTAGTATAGAGGGCTTGAGCTCCTACAATGAGCAGTTCTTC.

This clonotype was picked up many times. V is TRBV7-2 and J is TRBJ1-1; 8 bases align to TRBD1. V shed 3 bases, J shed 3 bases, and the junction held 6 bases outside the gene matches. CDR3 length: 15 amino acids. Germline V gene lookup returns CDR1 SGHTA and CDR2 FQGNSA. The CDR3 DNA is TGTGCCAGCAGCTTGAGTCCAGGGGGCGACACTGAAGCTTTCTTT. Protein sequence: CASSLSPGGDTEAFF.

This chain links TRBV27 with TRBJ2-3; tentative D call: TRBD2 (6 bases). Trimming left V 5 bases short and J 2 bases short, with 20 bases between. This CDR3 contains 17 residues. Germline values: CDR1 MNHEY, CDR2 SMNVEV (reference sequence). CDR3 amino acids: CASSPRPPTRYTDTQYF. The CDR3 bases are TGTGCCAGCAGTCCCCGACCGCCGACTAGATACACAGATACGCAGTATTTT.

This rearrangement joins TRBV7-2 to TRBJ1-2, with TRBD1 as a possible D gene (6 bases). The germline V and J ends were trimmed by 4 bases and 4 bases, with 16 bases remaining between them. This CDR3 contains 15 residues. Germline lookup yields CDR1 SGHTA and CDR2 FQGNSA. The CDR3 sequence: CASSSTGGGLYGYTF. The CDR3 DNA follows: TGTGCCAGCAGCTCGACAGGTGGGGGACTCTATGGCTACACCTTC.

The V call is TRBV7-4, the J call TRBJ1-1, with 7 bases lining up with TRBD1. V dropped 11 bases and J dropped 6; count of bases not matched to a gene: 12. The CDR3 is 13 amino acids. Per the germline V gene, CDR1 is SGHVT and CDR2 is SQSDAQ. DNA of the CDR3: TGTGCCTCCAAACGAGAAGGGGGCGCTGAAGCTTTCTTT. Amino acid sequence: CASKREGGAEAFF. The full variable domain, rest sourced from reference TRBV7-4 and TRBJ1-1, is GAGVSQSPRYKVAKRGRDVALRCDSISGHVTLYWYRQTLGQGSEVLTYSQSDAQRDKSGRPSGRFSAERPERSVSTLKIQRTEQGDSAVYLCASKREGGAEAFFGQGTRLTVV.

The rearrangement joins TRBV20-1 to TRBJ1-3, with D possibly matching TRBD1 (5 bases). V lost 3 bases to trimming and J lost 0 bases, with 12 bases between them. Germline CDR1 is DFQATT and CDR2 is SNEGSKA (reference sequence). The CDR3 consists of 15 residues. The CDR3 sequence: CSARADSLSGNTIYF. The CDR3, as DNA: TGCAGTGCTAGGGCTGACAGCCTCTCTGGAAACACCATATATTTT.

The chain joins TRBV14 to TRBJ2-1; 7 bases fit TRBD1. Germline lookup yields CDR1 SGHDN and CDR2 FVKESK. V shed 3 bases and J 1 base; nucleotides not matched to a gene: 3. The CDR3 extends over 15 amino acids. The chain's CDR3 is CASSHSRGSYNEQFF. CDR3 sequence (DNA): TGTGCCAGCAGCCATTCCAGGGGGTCCTACAATGAGCAGTTCTTC.

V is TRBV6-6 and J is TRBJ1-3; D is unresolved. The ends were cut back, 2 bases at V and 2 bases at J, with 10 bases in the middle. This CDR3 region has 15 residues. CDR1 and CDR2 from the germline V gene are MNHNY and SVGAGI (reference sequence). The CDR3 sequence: CASSYREPPGNTIYF. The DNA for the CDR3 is TGTGCCAGCAGTTACAGGGAACCACCTGGAAACACCATATATTTT.

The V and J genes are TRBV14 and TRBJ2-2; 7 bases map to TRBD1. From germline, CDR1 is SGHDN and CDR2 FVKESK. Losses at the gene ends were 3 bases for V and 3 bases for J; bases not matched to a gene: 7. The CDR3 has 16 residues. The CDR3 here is CASSHGTVRYTGELFF. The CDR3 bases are TGTGCCAGCAGCCATGGGACAGTTAGGTACACCGGGGAGCTGTTTTTT.

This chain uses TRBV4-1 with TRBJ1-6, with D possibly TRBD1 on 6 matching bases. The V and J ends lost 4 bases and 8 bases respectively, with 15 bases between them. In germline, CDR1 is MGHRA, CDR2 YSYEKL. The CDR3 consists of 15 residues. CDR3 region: CASSLSRGRDSPLHF. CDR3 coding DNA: TGCGCCAGCAGCCTTTCGAGGGGGAGAGATTCACCCCTCCACTTT.

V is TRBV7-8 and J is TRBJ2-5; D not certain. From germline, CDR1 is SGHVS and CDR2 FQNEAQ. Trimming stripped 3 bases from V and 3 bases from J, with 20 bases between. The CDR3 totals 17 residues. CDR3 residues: CASSFRPIGPVEETQYF. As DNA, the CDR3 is TGTGCCAGCAGCTTTAGGCCCATCGGACCAGTGGAAGAGACCCAGTACTTC.

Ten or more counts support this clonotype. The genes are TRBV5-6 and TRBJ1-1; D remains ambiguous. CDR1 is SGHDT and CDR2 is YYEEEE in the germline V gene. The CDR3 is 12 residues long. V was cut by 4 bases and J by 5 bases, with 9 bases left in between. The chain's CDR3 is CASSHGDTEAFF. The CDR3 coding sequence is TGTGCCAGCAGCCATGGGGATACTGAAGCTTTCTTT.

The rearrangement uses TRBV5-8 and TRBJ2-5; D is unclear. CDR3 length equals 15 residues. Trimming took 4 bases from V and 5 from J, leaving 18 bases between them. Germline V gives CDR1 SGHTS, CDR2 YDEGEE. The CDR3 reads CASSTPRGPWETQYF. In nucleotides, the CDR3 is TGTGCCAGCAGCACTCCTCGCGGCCCGTGGGAGACCCAGTACTTC.

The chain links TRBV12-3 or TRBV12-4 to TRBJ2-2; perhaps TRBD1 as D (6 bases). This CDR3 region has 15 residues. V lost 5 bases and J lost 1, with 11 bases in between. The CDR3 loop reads CASSGQILNTGELFF. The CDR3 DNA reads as TGTGCCAGCAGTGGACAGATCTTGAACACCGGGGAGCTGTTTTTT.

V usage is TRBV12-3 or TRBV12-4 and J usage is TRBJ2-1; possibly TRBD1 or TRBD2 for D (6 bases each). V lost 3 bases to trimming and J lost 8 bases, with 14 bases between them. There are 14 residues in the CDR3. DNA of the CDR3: TGTGCCAGCAGTTTGGTGGGGGGCTCGGATGAGCAGTTCTTC. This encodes CASSLVGGSDEQFF.

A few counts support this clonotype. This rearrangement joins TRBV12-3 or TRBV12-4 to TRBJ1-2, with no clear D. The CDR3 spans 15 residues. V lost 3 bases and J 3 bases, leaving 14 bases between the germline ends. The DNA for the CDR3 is TGTGCCAGCAGTTTTTCGGGCGAGCTCCACTATGGCTACACCTTC. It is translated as CASSFSGELHYGYTF.

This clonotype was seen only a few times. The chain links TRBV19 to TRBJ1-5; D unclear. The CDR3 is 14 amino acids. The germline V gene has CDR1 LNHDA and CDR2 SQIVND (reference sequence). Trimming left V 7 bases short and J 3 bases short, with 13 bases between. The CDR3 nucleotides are TGTGCCAGTATGGGGAGAGGAATCAATCAGCCCCAGCATTTT. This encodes CASMGRGINQPQHF.

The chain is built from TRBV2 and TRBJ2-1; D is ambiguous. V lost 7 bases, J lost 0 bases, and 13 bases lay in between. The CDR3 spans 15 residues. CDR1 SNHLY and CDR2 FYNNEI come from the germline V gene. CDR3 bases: TGTGCCAGCAAGATCGGCGGCGGCTCCTACAATGAGCAGTTCTTC. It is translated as CASKIGGGSYNEQFF.

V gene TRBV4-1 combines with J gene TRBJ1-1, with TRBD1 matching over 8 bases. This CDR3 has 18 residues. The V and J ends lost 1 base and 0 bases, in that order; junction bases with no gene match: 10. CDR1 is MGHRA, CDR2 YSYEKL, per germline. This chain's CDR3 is CASSQGWGAGGLNTEAFF. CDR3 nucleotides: TGCGCCAGCAGCCAAGGATGGGGAGCAGGGGGCCTGAACACTGAAGCTTTCTTT.

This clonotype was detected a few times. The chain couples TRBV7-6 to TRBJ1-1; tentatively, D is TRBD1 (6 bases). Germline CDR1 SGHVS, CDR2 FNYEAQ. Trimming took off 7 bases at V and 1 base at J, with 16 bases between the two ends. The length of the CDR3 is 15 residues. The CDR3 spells CASTPGGGPNTEAFF. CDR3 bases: TGTGCCAGCACCCCTGGAGGGGGACCGAACACTGAAGCTTTCTTT.

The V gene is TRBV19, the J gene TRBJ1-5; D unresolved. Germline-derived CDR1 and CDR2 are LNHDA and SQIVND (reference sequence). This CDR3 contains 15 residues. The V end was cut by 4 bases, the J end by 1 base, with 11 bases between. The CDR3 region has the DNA TGTGCCAGTAGTACGAAACTGGGAAGCAATCAGCCCCAGCATTTT. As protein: CASSTKLGSNQPQHF. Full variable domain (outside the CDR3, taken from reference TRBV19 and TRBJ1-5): DGGITQSPKYLFRKEGQNVTLSCEQNLNHDAMYWYRQDPGQGLRLIYYSQIVNDFQKGDIAEGYSVSREKKESFPLTVTSAQKNPTAFYLCASSTKLGSNQPQHFGDGTRLSIL.

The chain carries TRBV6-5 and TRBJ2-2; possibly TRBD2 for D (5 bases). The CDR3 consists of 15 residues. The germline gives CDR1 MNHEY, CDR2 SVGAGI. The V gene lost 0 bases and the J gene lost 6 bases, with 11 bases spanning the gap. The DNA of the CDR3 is TGTGCCAGCAGTTACTCGGCAACGAGGGCCGGGGAGCTGTTTTTT. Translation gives CASSYSATRAGELFF.

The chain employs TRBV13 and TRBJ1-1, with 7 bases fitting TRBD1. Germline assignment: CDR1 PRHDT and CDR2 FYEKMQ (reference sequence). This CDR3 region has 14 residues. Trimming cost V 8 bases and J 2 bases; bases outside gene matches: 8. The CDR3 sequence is CASEGQTNNTEAFF. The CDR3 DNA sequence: TGTGCCAGCGAGGGACAGACAAATAACACTGAAGCTTTCTTT. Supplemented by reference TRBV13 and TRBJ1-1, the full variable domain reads AAGVIQSPRHLIKEKRETATLKCYPIPRHDTVYWYQQGPGQDPQFLISFYEKMQSDKGSIPDRFSAQQFSDYHSELNMSSLELGDSALYFCASEGQTNNTEAFFGQGTRLTVV.

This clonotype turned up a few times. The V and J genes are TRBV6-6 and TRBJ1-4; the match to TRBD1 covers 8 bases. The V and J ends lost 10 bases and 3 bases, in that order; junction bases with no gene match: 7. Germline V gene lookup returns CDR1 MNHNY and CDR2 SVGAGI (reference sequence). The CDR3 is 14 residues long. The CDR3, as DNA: TGTGCCACCCTTGACAGGGGATCTAATGAAAAACTGTTTTTT. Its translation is CATLDRGSNEKLFF.

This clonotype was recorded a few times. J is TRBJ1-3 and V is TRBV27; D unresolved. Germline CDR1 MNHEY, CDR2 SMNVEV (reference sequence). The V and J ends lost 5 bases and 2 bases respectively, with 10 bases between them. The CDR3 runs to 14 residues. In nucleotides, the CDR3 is TGTGCCAGCAGTCTTAGGACGACTGGAAACACCATATATTTT. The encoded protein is CASSLRTTGNTIYF.

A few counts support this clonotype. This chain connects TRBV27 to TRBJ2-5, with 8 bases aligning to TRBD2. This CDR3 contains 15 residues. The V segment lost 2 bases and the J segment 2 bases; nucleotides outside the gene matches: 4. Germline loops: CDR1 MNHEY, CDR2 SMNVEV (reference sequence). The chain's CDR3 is CASSLGGGQQETQYF. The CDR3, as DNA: TGTGCCAGCAGTTTAGGCGGGGGGCAACAAGAGACCCAGTACTTC.

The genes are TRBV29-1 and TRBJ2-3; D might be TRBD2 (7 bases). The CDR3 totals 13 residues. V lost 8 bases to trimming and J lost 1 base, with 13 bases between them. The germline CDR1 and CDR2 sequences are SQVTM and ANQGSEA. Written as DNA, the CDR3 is TGCAGCTTTGCGCGGGGGCGCACAGATACGCAGTATTTT. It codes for CSFARGRTDTQYF.

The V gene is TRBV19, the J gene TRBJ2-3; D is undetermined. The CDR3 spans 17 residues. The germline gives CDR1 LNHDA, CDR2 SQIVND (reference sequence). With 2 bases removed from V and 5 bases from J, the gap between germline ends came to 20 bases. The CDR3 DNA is TGTGCCAGTAGTATACCTCGATTGGGTCGAATCAGAGATACGCAGTATTTT. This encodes CASSIPRLGRIRDTQYF.